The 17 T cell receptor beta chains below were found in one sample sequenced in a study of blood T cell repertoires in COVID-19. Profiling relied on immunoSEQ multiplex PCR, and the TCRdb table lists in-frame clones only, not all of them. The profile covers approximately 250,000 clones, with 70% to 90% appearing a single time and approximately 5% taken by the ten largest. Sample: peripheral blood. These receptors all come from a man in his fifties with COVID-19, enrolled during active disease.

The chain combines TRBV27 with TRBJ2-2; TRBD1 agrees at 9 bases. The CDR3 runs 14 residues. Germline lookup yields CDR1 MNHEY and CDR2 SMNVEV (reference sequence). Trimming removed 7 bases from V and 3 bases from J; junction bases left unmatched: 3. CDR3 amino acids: CASTRTGDTGELFF. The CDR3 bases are TGTGCCAGCACACGGACAGGGGACACCGGGGAGCTGTTTTTT.

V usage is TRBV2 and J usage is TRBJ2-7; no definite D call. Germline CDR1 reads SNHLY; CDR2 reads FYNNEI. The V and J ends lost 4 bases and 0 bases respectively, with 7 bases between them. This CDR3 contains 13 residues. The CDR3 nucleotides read TGTGCCAGCAGTGTCGAGGCCTCCTACGAGCAGTACTTC. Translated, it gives CASSVEASYEQYF.

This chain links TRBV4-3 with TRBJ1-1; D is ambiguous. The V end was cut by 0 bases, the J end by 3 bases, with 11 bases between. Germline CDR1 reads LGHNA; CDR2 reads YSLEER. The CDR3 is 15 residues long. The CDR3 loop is CASSQDSFTDTEAFF. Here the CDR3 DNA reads TGCGCCAGCAGCCAAGATTCCTTTACAGACACTGAAGCTTTCTTT.

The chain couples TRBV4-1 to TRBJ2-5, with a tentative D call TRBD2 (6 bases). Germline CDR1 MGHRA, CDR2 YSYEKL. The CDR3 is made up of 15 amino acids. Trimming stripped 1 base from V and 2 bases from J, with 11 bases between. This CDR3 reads CASSQAPGVQETQYF. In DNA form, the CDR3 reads TGCGCCAGCAGCCAAGCCCCGGGAGTACAAGAGACCCAGTACTTC.

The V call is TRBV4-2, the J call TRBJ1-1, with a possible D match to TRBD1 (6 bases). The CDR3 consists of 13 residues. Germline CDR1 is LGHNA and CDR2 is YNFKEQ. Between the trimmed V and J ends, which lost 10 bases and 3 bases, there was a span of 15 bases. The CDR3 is CATSGTRYTEAFF. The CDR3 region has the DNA TGTGCCACCTCCGGGACAAGATACACTGAAGCTTTCTTT.

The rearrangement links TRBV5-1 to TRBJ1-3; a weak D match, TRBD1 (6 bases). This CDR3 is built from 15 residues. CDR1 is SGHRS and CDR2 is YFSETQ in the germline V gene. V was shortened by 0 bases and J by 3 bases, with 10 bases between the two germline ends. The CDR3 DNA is TGCGCCAGCAGCTTGGATCAGGGGATTGGAAACACCATATATTTT. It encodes CASSLDQGIGNTIYF.

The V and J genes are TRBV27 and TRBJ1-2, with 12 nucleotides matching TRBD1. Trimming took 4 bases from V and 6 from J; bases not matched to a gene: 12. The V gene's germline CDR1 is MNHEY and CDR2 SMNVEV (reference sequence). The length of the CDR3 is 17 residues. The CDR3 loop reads CASSYSPGQGARNGYTF. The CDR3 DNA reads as TGTGCCAGCAGTTATTCTCCGGGACAGGGGGCGAGGAATGGCTACACCTTC.

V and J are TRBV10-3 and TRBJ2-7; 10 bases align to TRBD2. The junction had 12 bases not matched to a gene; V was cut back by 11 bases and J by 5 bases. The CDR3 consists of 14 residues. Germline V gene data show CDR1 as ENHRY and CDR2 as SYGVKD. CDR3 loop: CASSRLAGEDEQYF. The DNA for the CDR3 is TGTGCCTCCAGTCGACTAGCGGGCGAGGACGAGCAGTACTTC.

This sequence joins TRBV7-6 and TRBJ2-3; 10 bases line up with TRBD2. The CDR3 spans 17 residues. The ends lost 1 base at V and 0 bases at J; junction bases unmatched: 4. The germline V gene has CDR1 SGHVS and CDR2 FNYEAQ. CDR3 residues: CASSLGKLAGSTDTQYF. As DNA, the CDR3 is TGTGCCAGCAGCTTAGGGAAACTAGCGGGGAGCACAGATACGCAGTATTTT.

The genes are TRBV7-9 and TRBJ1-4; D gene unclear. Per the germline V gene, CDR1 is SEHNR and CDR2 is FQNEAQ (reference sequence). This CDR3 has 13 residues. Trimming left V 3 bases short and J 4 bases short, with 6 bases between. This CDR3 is CASSFGDNEKLFF. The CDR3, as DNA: TGTGCCAGCAGCTTCGGTGATAATGAAAAACTGTTTTTT.

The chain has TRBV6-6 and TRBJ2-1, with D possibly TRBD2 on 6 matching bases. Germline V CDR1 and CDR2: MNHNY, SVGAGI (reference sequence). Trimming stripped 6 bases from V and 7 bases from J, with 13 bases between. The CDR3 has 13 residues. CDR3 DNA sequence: TGTGCCAGCAGGGATAGCGCGGGGAATGAGCAGTTCTTC. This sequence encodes CASRDSAGNEQFF.

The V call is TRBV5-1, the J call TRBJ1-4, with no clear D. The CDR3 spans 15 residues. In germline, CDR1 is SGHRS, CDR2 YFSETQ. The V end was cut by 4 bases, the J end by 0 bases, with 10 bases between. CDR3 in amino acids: CASSPRTTTNEKLFF. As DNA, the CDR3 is TGCGCCAGCAGCCCCAGGACTACAACTAATGAAAAACTGTTTTTT. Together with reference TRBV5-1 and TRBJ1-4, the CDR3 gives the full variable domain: KAGVTQTPRYLIKTRGQQVTLSCSPISGHRSVSWYQQTPGQGLQFLFEYFSETQRNKGNFPGRFSGRQFSNSRSEMNVSTLELGDSALYLCASSPRTTTNEKLFFGSGTQLSVL.

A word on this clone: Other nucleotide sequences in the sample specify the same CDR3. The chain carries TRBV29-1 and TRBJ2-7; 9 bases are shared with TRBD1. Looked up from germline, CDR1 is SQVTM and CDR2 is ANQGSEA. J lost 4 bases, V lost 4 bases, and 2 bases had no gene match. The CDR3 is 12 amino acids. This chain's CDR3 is CSVATGGYEQYF. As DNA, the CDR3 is TGCAGCGTTGCGACAGGGGGATACGAGCAGTACTTC.

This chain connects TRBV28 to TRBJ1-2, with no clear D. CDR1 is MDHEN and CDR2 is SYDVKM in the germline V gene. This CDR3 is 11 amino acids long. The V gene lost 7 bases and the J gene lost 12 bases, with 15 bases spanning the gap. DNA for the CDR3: TGTGCCAGCACCAGTCGGGGTGGGCACACCTTC. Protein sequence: CASTSRGGHTF.

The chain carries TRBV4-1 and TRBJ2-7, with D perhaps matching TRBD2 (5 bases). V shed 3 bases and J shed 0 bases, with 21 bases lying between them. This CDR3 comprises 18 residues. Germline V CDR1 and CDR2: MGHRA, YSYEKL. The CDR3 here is CASSQATFGEPSSYEQYF. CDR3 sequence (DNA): TGCGCCAGCAGCCAGGCGACCTTCGGGGAGCCGAGCTCCTACGAGCAGTACTTC.

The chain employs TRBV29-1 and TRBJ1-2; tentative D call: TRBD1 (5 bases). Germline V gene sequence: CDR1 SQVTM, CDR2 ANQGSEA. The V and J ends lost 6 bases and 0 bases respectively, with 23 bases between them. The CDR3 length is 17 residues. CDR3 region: CSVVAATAMHSNYGYTF. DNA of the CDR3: TGCAGCGTCGTGGCGGCGACAGCCATGCACTCTAACTATGGCTACACCTTC.

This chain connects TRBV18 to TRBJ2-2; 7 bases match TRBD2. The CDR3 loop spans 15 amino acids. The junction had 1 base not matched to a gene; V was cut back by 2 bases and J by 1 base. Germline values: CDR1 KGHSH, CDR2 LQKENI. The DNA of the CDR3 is TGTGCCAGCTCACCAGTAGCGGGGAACACCGGGGAGCTGTTTTTT. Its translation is CASSPVAGNTGELFF.